This T cell receptor (beta chain) came from a study of shared clonotypes between healthy human individuals. J was trimmed by 5 bases and V by 7 bases; bases with no gene match: 8. CDR1 is MNHEY and CDR2 is SVGAGI in the germline V gene. There are 14 residues in the CDR3. About this clone: What it binds is not known.

Overall study results and limits: Researchers sampled only blood; tissue repertoires likely differ.

This table comes from immunoSEQ multiplex PCR, and its TCRdb copy is limited to in-frame clones, with some not included. The sample consists of some 2 million clones, roughly 94% of them appearing once. This receptor was identified in a young man in good health. The source material was naive CD4+ T cells sorted from blood. Subset denoted: CD45RA+ positively selected. The chain employs TRBV6-5 and TRBJ2-5, with 9 bases matching TRBD1. The CDR3 nucleotides are TGTGCCAGCAAGGACACAGGGGGCTTGGAGACCCAGTACTTC. This gives the protein CASKDTGGLETQYF.